Listed below are T cell receptor beta chains from one sample, sequenced in a study of cytomegalovirus exposure and HLA in healthy donors. Sequenced by immunoSEQ multiplex PCR; TCRdb stores in-frame clones only, minus some. The data hold some 180,000 clones, with around 80% observed a single time. Sequencing input: PBMCs. The receptors were sampled from a man between 18 and 35 years old in good health and CMV-seronegative. CDR3s include the opening cysteine and the closing phenylalanine or tryptophan. The D gene is left open where the match is weak. Not every row has a clone size; where given, it reads once, few, many or a size class.

J gene: TRBJ2-3
V gene: TRBV6-6
clone size: .
D gene: .
CDR3 DNA: TGTGCCAGCCGAGCTCGGCAGGGTCCCTTGGGTACGCAGTATTTT
CDR3 protein: CASRARQGPLGTQYF

J gene: TRBJ1-1
V gene: TRBV2
clone size: .
D gene: .
CDR3 DNA: TGTGCCAGCAGCGAATCTACAGCAAACACTGAAGCTTTCTTT
CDR3 protein: CASSESTANTEAFF

J gene: TRBJ2-1
V gene: TRBV20-1
clone size: few
D gene: .
CDR3 DNA: TGCAGTGCTAGACTAGCGGAGCAGTTCTTC
CDR3 protein: CSARLAEQFF

J gene: TRBJ2-7
V gene: TRBV19
clone size: few
D gene: TRBD2
CDR3 DNA: TGTGCCAGTAGTCCCCAGCGGGGGGCCAGCGAGCAGTACTTC
CDR3 protein: CASSPQRGASEQYF

J gene: TRBJ1-2
V gene: TRBV28
clone size: .
D gene: TRBD1
CDR3 DNA: TGTGCCAGCAGTTTGACCTTCTCAGACAGGGGGTTCTATGGCTACACCTTC
CDR3 protein: CASSLTFSDRGFYGYTF

J gene: TRBJ2-3
V gene: TRBV19
clone size: .
D gene: TRBD2
CDR3 DNA: TGTGCCAGTAGTGCCCTTTCGGGACTAGCGGGGGGGCGGAGAGATACGCAGTATTTT
CDR3 protein: CASSALSGLAGGRRDTQYF

J gene: TRBJ1-2
V gene: TRBV14
clone size: .
D gene: TRBD1
CDR3 DNA: TGTGCCAGCAGCCAAGAAGGGACAGGGTCGTATGGCTACACCTTC
CDR3 protein: CASSQEGTGSYGYTF

J gene: TRBJ2-1
V gene: TRBV6-6
clone size: few
D gene: TRBD2
CDR3 DNA: TGTGCCAGCAGTTTTGAACTAGCGGGAGTGGAGCAGTTCTTC
CDR3 protein: CASSFELAGVEQFF

J gene: TRBJ1-2
V gene: TRBV29-1
clone size: .
D gene: .
CDR3 DNA: TGCAGCGTTTATACAACAGGCAACTATGGCTACACCTTC
CDR3 protein: CSVYTTGNYGYTF

J gene: TRBJ2-7
V gene: TRBV9
clone size: .
D gene: TRBD1
CDR3 DNA: TGTGCCAGCAGCGTAGACGGGACAGGGGGTTACGAGCAGTACTTC
CDR3 protein: CASSVDGTGGYEQYF

J gene: TRBJ2-1
V gene: TRBV7-3
clone size: .
D gene: .
CDR3 DNA: TGTGCCAGCAGCTTAACTCCAACATCCGAGCAGTTCTTC
CDR3 protein: CASSLTPTSEQFF

J gene: TRBJ2-2
V gene: TRBV7-9
clone size: .
D gene: .
CDR3 DNA: TGTGCCAGCAGCTTATACAGCTCACACCAGGGGCTGTTTTTT
CDR3 protein: CASSLYSSHQGLFF

J gene: TRBJ2-1
V gene: TRBV6-5
clone size: few
D gene: .
CDR3 DNA: TGTGCCAGCAGTTACTTGGGGCATGAGCAGTTCTTC
CDR3 protein: CASSYLGHEQFF

J gene: TRBJ2-7
V gene: TRBV20-1
clone size: .
D gene: .
CDR3 DNA: TGCAGTGCTAGAGTGCAAGCCGAGCAGTACTTC
CDR3 protein: CSARVQAEQYF

J gene: TRBJ2-5
V gene: TRBV7-2
clone size: .
D gene: .
CDR3 DNA: TGTGCCAGCACCTCTCCAGCGTCCCAAGAGACCCAGTACTTC
CDR3 protein: CASTSPASQETQYF

J gene: TRBJ1-1
V gene: TRBV6-5
clone size: .
D gene: TRBD1
CDR3 DNA: TGTGCCAGCAGTTACCACGGACAGGGTGGCACTGAAGCTTTCTTT
CDR3 protein: CASSYHGQGGTEAFF

J gene: TRBJ2-1
V gene: TRBV4-3
clone size: .
D gene: TRBD1
CDR3 DNA: TGCGCCAGCAGCCACCGGACAGGGGAAAATGAGCAGTTCTTC
CDR3 protein: CASSHRTGENEQFF

J gene: TRBJ1-1
V gene: TRBV7-2
clone size: .
D gene: .
CDR3 DNA: TGTGCCAGCAGCTTTATCGGGGGACCACGAGAAGCTTTCTTT
CDR3 protein: CASSFIGGPREAFF

J gene: TRBJ2-7
V gene: TRBV6-1
clone size: .
D gene: TRBD2
CDR3 DNA: TGTGCCAGCAGAGAGGCGGGGGTGGGTGGCTACGAGCAGTACTTC
CDR3 protein: CASREAGVGGYEQYF

J gene: TRBJ1-2
V gene: TRBV10-3
clone size: once
D gene: TRBD1
CDR3 DNA: TGTGCCATCAGCCCCGGGACAGGGGCCGTTGTTAGAGGCTACACCTTC
CDR3 protein: CAISPGTGAVVRGYTF

J gene: TRBJ1-5
V gene: TRBV11-2
clone size: .
D gene: TRBD1
CDR3 DNA: TGTGCCAGCAGCTCTCCCCTGACGACAGGGGTGAATCAGCCCCAGCATTTT
CDR3 protein: CASSSPLTTGVNQPQHF

J gene: TRBJ1-6
V gene: TRBV6-1
clone size: .
D gene: TRBD1
CDR3 DNA: TGTGCCAGCACTGGACAGGGAGGGAATTCACCCCTCCACTTT
CDR3 protein: CASTGQGGNSPLHF

J gene: TRBJ2-7
V gene: TRBV5-1
clone size: .
D gene: .
CDR3 DNA: TGCGCCAGCAGCTTGGGGCAGTCCTCCTACGAGCAGTACTTC
CDR3 protein: CASSLGQSSYEQYF

J gene: TRBJ1-1
V gene: TRBV6-5
clone size: .
D gene: .
CDR3 DNA: TGTGCCAGCAGTTCCGACGGCGGGCCGGCCACTGAAGCTTTCTTT
CDR3 protein: CASSSDGGPATEAFF

J gene: TRBJ2-7
V gene: TRBV7-2
clone size: .
D gene: TRBD2
CDR3 DNA: TGTGCCAGCAGCTTAAGCTTCGGGGGGAGCTCCTACGAGCAGTACTTC
CDR3 protein: CASSLSFGGSSYEQYF

J gene: TRBJ2-3
V gene: TRBV12-5
clone size: .
D gene: .
CDR3 DNA: TGTGCTAGTGGTTTGGACGGGTACGCCACAGATACGCAGTATTTT
CDR3 protein: CASGLDGYATDTQYF

J gene: TRBJ1-2
V gene: TRBV5-6
clone size: .
D gene: .
CDR3 DNA: TGTGCCAGCAGCTTGGGTTCGGGTCCTTCTGACACCTTC
CDR3 protein: CASSLGSGPSDTF

J gene: TRBJ2-3
V gene: TRBV2
clone size: .
D gene: .
CDR3 DNA: TGTGCCAGCAGTTATTTGACTAGGAACACAGATACGCAGTATTTT
CDR3 protein: CASSYLTRNTDTQYF

J gene: TRBJ1-4
V gene: TRBV6-6
clone size: few
D gene: TRBD1
CDR3 DNA: TGTGCCAGCAGAAAGGGACAGGGGGTGGGAAGTGAACTGTTTTTT
CDR3 protein: CASRKGQGVGSELFF